The T cell receptor (beta chain) under discussion was sequenced for a study of neurological immune-mediated disorders. General study findings and limits: Private repertoires in all groups were suggested, as expanded clones shared no CDR3 amino acid sequences across subjects.

The time point denotes: longitudinal time-point 1 (baseline). The cDNA was generated by 5'RACE with 10-nucleotide random UMIs. Via MiXCR, TCRdb re-called the 5' RACE reads, giving one row per CDR3 protein. In the table there are under 40,000 distinct CDR3 sequences, under 4% of which are singletons. This clonotype was observed at least ten times. Antigen unknown. The V end lost 6 bases, the J end lost 7 bases, and 9 bases lay between the germline ends. This CDR3 comprises 12 residues. Germline CDR1 is KGHDR and CDR2 is SFDVKD. This TCR was sampled from a woman aged 60-75 years with multiple sclerosis. Sequencing was done on a sample of PBMCs. This chain links TRBV24-1 with TRBJ2-1, with unresolved D. The DNA of the CDR3 is TGTGCCACCAGTTTTGTGGGGAATGAGCAGTTCTTC. It specifies CATSFVGNEQFF.